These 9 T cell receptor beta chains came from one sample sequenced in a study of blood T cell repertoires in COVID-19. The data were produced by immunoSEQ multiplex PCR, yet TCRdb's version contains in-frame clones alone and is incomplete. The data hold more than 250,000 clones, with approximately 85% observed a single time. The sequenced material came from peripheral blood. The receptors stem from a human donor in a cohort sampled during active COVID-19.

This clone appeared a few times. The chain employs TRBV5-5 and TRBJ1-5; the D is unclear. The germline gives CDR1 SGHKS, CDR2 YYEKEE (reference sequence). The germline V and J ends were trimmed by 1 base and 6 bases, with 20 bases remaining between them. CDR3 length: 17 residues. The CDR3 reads CASSLWAGFEAGQPQHF. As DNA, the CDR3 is TGTGCCAGCAGCTTGTGGGCGGGGTTTGAGGCCGGTCAGCCCCAGCATTTT.

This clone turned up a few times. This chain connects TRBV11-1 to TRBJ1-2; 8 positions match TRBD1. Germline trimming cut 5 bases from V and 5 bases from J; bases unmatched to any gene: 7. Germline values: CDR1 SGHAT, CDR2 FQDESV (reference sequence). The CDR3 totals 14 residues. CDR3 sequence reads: CASSLRDRLYGYTF. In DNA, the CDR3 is TGTGCCAGCAGCCTCCGGGACAGGTTATATGGCTACACCTTC.

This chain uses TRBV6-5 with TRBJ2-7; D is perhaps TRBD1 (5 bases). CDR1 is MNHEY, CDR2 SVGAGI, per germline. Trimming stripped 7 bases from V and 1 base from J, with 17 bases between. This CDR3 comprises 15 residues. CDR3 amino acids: CASTPDGAGSYEQYF. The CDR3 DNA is TGTGCCAGCACCCCCGACGGAGCAGGGTCCTACGAGCAGTACTTC.

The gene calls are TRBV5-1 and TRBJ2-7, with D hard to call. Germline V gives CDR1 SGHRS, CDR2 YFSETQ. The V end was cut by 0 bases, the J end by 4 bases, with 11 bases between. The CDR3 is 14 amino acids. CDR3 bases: TGCGCCAGCAGCTTGGCTTCCCGAGAATACGAGCAGTACTTC. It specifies CASSLASREYEQYF.

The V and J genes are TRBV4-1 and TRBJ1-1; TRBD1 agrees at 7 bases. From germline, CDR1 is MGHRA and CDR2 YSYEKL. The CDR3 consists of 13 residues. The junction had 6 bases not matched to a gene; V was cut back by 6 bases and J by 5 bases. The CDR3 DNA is TGCGCCAGCAGTCACGGGACAGCGACTGAAGCTTTCTTT. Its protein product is CASSHGTATEAFF.

The CDR3 reads CASSPDRDRVTEAFF. Written as DNA, the CDR3 is TGTGCCAGCTCACCGGACCGGGACAGGGTCACTGAAGCTTTCTTT. V is TRBV18 and J is TRBJ1-1, with 9 bases aligning to TRBD1. The CDR3 covers 15 residues. Germline assignment: CDR1 KGHSH and CDR2 LQKENI. Trimming removed 3 bases from V and 4 bases from J; junction bases left unmatched: 6. Full variable domain (remainder filled in from reference TRBV18 and TRBJ1-1): NAGVMQNPRHLVRRRGQEARLRCSPMKGHSHVYWYRQLPEEGLKFMVYLQKENIIDESGMPKERFSAEFPKEGPSILRIQQVVRGDSAAYFCASSPDRDRVTEAFFGQGTRLTVV.

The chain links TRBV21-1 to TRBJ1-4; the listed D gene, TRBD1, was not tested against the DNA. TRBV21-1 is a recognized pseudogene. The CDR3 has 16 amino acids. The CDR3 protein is CASSKALGREDEKLFF. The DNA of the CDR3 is TGTGCCAGCAGCAAAGCGCTTGGCAGGGAAGATGAAAAACTGTTTTTT.

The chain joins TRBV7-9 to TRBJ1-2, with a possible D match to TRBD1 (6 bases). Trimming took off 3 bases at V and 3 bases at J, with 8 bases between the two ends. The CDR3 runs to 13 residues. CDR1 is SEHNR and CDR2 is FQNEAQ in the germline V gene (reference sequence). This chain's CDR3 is CASSFTGYYGYTF. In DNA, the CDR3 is TGTGCCAGCAGCTTCACAGGGTACTATGGCTACACCTTC.

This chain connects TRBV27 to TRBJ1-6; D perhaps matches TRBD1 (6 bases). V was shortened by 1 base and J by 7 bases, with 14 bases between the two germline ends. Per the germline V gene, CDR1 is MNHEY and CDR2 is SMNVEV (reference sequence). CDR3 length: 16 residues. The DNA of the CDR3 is TGTGCCAGCAGTTTATGGTCGGGCAGGGGAAATTCACCCCTCCACTTT. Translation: CASSLWSGRGNSPLHF.